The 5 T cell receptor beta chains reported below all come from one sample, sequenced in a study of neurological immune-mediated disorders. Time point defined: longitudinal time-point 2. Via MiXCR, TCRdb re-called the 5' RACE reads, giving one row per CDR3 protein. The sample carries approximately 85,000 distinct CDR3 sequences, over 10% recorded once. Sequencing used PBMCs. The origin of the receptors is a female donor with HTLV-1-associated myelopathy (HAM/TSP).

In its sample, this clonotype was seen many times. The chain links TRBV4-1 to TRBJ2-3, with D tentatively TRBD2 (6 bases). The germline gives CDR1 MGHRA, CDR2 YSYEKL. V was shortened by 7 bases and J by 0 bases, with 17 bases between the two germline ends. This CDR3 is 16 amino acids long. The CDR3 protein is CASNSVEGTSTDTQYF. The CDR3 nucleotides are TGCGCCAGCAATAGTGTAGAGGGGACTAGCACAGATACGCAGTATTTT.

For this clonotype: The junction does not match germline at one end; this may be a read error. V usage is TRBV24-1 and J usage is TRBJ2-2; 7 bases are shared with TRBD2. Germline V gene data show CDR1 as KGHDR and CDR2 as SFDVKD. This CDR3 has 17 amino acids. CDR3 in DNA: TGTGCCACCAGTGATTCACGACTAGCTGTCGGCACCGGGGAGCAGTTTTTT. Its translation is CATSDSRLAVGTGEQFF.

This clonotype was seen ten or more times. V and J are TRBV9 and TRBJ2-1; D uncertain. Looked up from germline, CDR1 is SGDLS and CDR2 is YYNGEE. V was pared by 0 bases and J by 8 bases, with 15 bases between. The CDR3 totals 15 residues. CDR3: CASSVDPLPSDEQFF. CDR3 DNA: TGTGCCAGCAGCGTAGACCCACTCCCAAGCGATGAGCAGTTCTTC.

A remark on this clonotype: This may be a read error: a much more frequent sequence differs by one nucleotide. The CDR3 sequence: CVSKAGNYYEQYF. The CDR3 DNA sequence: TGTGTCAGCAAGGCGGGCAACTACTACGAGCAGTACTTC. V is TRBV6-5 and J is TRBJ2-7; D perhaps matches TRBD2 (5 bases). CDR1 MNHEY and CDR2 SVGAGI come from the germline V gene. The CDR3 runs to 13 residues.

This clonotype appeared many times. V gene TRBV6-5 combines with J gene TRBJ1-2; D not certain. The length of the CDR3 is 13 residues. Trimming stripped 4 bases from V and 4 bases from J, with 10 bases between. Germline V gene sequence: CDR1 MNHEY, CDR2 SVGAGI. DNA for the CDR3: TGTGCCAGCAGTTCTCCGGTTAGCTATGGCTACACCTTC. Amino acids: CASSSPVSYGYTF.